The present entry profiles one T cell receptor beta chain with its context. Its specificity is not known. Per the germline V gene, CDR1 is SGHDN and CDR2 is FVKESK. V was shortened by 5 bases and J by 9 bases, with 29 bases between the two germline ends. This CDR3 is built from 18 residues. This table comes from immunoSEQ multiplex PCR, and its TCRdb copy is limited to in-frame clones, with some not included. This table holds some 120,000 clones, more than 85% found once. The sample is drawn from a study of graft-versus-host responses after intestinal transplantation. The chain uses TRBV14 and TRBJ2-1; D is perhaps TRBD2 (5 bases). The source was unstimulated CD8+ T cells sorted from spleen or lymph node cells, collected before transplant. This receptor was taken from a human donor who was the organ donor for an intestinal transplant. The CDR3 coding sequence is TGTGCCAGCAGCTCCCTCGAAGGTGGGAGCACTCCTCTCCCTGAGCAGTTCTTC. Encoded protein: CASSSLEGGSTPLPEQFF.